This paragraph reports one T cell receptor beta chain. What it recognizes is unknown. This sample stems from a study of T cell repertoires in ileal Crohn's disease. The wider study: Median disease duration was around eight years; 35% to 45% smoked at surgery. Overall study results and limits: Compared with non-smokers, active smokers at surgery showed more clonal expansions. All patients with clonality above 26.8% had endoscopic recurrence.

Trimming removed 4 bases at V and 2 bases at J, with 12 bases between. CDR3 length: 14 residues. Germline V gene data show CDR1 as LGHNA and CDR2 as YNFKEQ. Included were adult ileal or ileocolonic Crohn's patients indicated for ileocolonic resection. Measured with immunoSEQ multiplex PCR; TCRdb has only the in-frame clones, and not every one. Of some 4,500 clones listed, around 80% were seen once; the top ten hold approximately 17%. The TCR comes from an adult with Crohn's disease. Source material: ileal tissue. The genes are TRBV4-2 and TRBJ2-7; D possibly corresponds to TRBD1 (6 bases). The CDR3 loop is CASSPGTLPYEQYF. The CDR3 coding sequence is TGTGCCAGCAGCCCCGGGACACTACCCTACGAGCAGTACTTC.